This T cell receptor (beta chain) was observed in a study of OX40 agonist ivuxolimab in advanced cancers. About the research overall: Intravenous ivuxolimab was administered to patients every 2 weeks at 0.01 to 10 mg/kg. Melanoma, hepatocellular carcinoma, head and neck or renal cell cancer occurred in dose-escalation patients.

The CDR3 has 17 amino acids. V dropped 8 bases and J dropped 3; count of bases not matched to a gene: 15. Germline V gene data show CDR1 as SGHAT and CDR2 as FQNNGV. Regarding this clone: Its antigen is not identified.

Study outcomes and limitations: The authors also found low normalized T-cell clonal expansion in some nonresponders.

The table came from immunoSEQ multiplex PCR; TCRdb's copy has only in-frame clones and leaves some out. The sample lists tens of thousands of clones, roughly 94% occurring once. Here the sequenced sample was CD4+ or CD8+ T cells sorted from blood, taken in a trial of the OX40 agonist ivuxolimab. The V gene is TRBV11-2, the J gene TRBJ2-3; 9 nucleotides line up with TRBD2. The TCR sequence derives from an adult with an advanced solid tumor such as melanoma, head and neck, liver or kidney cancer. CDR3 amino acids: CASWRSNGGGATDTQYF. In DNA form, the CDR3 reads TGTGCCAGCTGGCGTAGTAACGGCGGGGGGGCTACAGATACGCAGTATTTT. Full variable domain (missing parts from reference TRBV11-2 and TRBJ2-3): EAGVAQSPRYKIIEKRQSVAFWCNPISGHATLYWYQQILGQGPKLLIQFQNNGVVDDSQLPKDRFSAERLKGVDSTLKIQPAKLEDSAVYLCASWRSNGGGATDTQYFGPGTRLTVL.